These 20 T cell receptor beta chains came from one sample sequenced in a study of post-analysis software for immune sequencing data. The study, taken as a whole, reports: There were a handful of TRBV segments more frequent in patients than controls, and TRBV5-6, TRBV5-1 and TRBV20-1 were among them.

cDNA libraries for TCR beta contained unique molecular identifiers. MiXCR, applied by TCRdb to the PCR reads, yields one record per CDR3 protein. The profile covers about 770,000 distinct CDR3 sequences, with more than 45% appearing a single time and around 4.7% taken by the ten largest. These receptors have no identified antigens. Sequencing was done on a sample of blood. The receptors come from a girl aged 10 to 17 with multiple sclerosis.

The rearrangement links TRBV11-1 to TRBJ2-1, with D perhaps TRBD1 or TRBD2 (6 bases each). The CDR3 consists of 15 residues. From germline, CDR1 is SGHAT and CDR2 FQDESV (reference sequence). Trimming took 5 bases from V and 4 from J, leaving 15 bases between them. The CDR3, as DNA: TGTGCCAGCAGCCAGAGGGGGGATGCTTACAATGAGCAGTTCTTC. Its protein is CASSQRGDAYNEQFF.

This clonotype showed up just a few times. This chain joins TRBV4-1 and TRBJ1-2; a weak D match, TRBD1 (6 bases). The CDR3 runs 14 residues. Trimming stripped 3 bases from V and 6 bases from J, with 14 bases between. Germline V gene lookup returns CDR1 MGHRA and CDR2 YSYEKL. The CDR3: CASSQGQRKDGYTF. The CDR3 DNA sequence: TGCGCCAGCAGCCAGGGACAAAGAAAGGATGGCTACACCTTC.

This clonotype has more than one count but fewer than ten. The chain couples TRBV12-3 or TRBV12-4 to TRBJ2-5; TRBD2 matches at 9 bases. The CDR3 contains 17 residues. V lost 2 bases, J lost 2 bases, and 9 bases stayed unmatched. CDR3 protein: CASSLRLADRPQETQYF. CDR3 coding DNA: TGTGCCAGCAGTTTAAGACTAGCGGATAGACCTCAAGAGACCCAGTACTTC.

The rearrangement joins TRBV7-2 to TRBJ2-3; 7 nucleotides align to TRBD2. Germline lookup yields CDR1 SGHTA and CDR2 FQGNSA. CDR3 length: 15 residues. V trimming: 8 bases; J trimming: 3 bases; junction bases outside the gene matches: 11. CDR3 coding DNA: TGTGCCAGCTATGATTGGGGGGGTTTTACAGATACGCAGTATTTT. This sequence encodes CASYDWGGFTDTQYF.

This clonotype was seen a few times. The chain recombines TRBV7-6 with TRBJ2-7; maybe TRBD1 (5 bases). Germline CDR1 SGHVS, CDR2 FNYEAQ. The CDR3 spans 15 residues. V was clipped by 2 bases and J by 3 bases, with 14 bases between them. The CDR3 sequence: CASSLRSDSYYEQYF. The CDR3, as DNA: TGTGCCAGCAGCTTAAGATCCGACAGCTACTACGAGCAGTACTTC.

This rearrangement joins TRBV20-1 to TRBJ2-7; D ambiguous. The V gene lost 0 bases and the J gene lost 6 bases, with 9 bases spanning the gap. The CDR3 spans 12 residues. The germline V gene has CDR1 DFQATT and CDR2 SNEGSKA (reference sequence). In DNA, the CDR3 is TGCAGTGCTAGAGATATCGCAGCCGAGCAGTACTTC. It encodes CSARDIAAEQYF.

The rearrangement uses TRBV7-6 and TRBJ2-7; D is perhaps TRBD1 or TRBD2 (5 bases each). The CDR3 has 14 residues. Trimming took 2 bases from V and 4 from J, leaving 12 bases between them. Germline CDR1 SGHVS, CDR2 FNYEAQ. CDR3 DNA sequence: TGTGCCAGCAGCTTACGGGTTGGGGGATACGAGCAGTACTTC. Protein sequence: CASSLRVGGYEQYF.

This clonotype was detected only once. This chain joins TRBV7-9 and TRBJ2-3, with 9 nucleotides matching TRBD2. The CDR3 covers 17 residues. After removal of 5 bases from V and 4 bases from J, the junction contained 13 bases not matched to a gene. The germline V gene has CDR1 SEHNR and CDR2 FQNEAQ (reference sequence). This CDR3 is CASSASLAGRGSDTQYF. CDR3 DNA sequence: TGTGCCAGCAGCGCAAGTCTAGCGGGACGTGGGTCAGATACGCAGTATTTT.

The chain links TRBV10-3 to TRBJ1-5; no clear D. V was clipped by 0 bases and J by 5 bases, with 5 bases between them. CDR3 size: 13 residues. The germline CDR1 and CDR2 sequences are ENHRY and SYGVKD. CDR3 nucleotide sequence: TGTGCCATCAGTGAGTCGCTTGATCAGCCCCAGCATTTT. Translating gives CAISESLDQPQHF.

The chain uses TRBV20-1 and TRBJ2-5, with unresolved D. CDR1 is DFQATT, CDR2 SNEGSKA, per germline (reference sequence). There are 15 residues in the CDR3. Trimming took 1 base from V and 0 from J, leaving 12 bases between them. The CDR3 DNA reads TGCAGTGCTAGAGCTAGAGGCGGACACCAAGAGACCCAGTACTTC. Translated: CSARARGGHQETQYF.

This clonotype occurred a few times. The chain recombines TRBV5-1 with TRBJ2-1; 10 bases line up with TRBD1. V lost 4 bases, J lost 9 bases, and 10 bases stayed unmatched. CDR3 size: 15 residues. The germline CDR1 and CDR2 sequences are SGHRS and YFSETQ. This CDR3 is CASSPGQGFTSEQFF. DNA of the CDR3: TGCGCCAGCAGCCCGGGACAGGGGTTTACGAGTGAGCAGTTCTTC.

This chain joins TRBV29-1 and TRBJ2-3; 7 bases match TRBD2. This CDR3 is built from 14 residues. The germline V gene has CDR1 SQVTM and CDR2 ANQGSEA. V was clipped by 2 bases and J by 3 bases; unmatched bases: 5. The CDR3 is CSVESRTRTDTQYF. As DNA, the CDR3 is TGCAGCGTTGAATCCAGGACTAGGACAGATACGCAGTATTTT.

This clonotype was picked up a small number of times. The V and J genes are TRBV29-1 and TRBJ1-2; a possible D gene is TRBD1 (5 bases). CDR3 length: 16 residues. V lost 5 bases and J lost 1, with 20 bases in between. CDR1 is SQVTM, CDR2 ANQGSEA, per germline. CDR3 sequence: CSVYGPREPYNYGYTF. The CDR3 bases are TGCAGCGTTTACGGGCCCAGGGAACCCTATAACTATGGCTACACCTTC. The variable domain in full, with the rest retrieved from reference TRBV29-1 and TRBJ1-2, is SAVISQKPSRDICQRGTSLTIQCQVDSQVTMMFWYRQQPGQSLTLIATANQGSEATYESGFVIDKFPISRPNLTFSTLTVSNMSPEDSSIYLCSVYGPREPYNYGYTFGSGTRLTVV.

The genes are TRBV2 and TRBJ2-1, with TRBD2 matching over 7 bases. J gave up 7 bases and V 1 base, and 13 bases lay outside the gene matches. Germline lookup yields CDR1 SNHLY and CDR2 FYNNEI. CDR3 size: 17 residues. CDR3 sequence: CASSEGRWAGAGNEQFF. CDR3 sequence (DNA): TGTGCCAGCAGTGAAGGGCGCTGGGCGGGAGCGGGTAATGAGCAGTTCTTC.

This clonotype turned up a few times. This chain connects TRBV11-2 to TRBJ2-7, with D possibly matching TRBD1 (6 bases). Germline CDR1 reads SGHAT; CDR2 reads FQNNGV. This CDR3 contains 16 residues. Trimming pared 5 bases from V and 2 bases from J, leaving 19 bases between. CDR3 in DNA: TGTGCCAGCAGCCACTATACAGGGAAAGAGACCTACGAGCAGTACTTC. Protein product: CASSHYTGKETYEQYF.

The rearrangement joins TRBV5-1 to TRBJ2-6; D may match TRBD1 or TRBD2 (6 bases each). The length of the CDR3 is 17 residues. Trimming took 7 bases from V and 2 from J, leaving 19 bases between them. Germline V gene sequence: CDR1 SGHRS, CDR2 YFSETQ. The CDR3, as DNA: TGCGCCAGCGGTTCAAAGGGGGGCTCGACTGGGGCCAACGTCCTGACTTTC. Residues: CASGSKGGSTGANVLTF.

V is TRBV28 and J is TRBJ2-4; D could derive from TRBD1 or TRBD2 (6 bases each). This CDR3 spans 17 amino acids. In germline, CDR1 is MDHEN, CDR2 SYDVKM. Trimming pared 5 bases from V and 0 bases from J, leaving 17 bases between. The CDR3 DNA is TGTGCCAGCAGTCCCATCCCCGGGGGCCCAGCCAAAAACATTCAGTACTTC. Protein: CASSPIPGGPAKNIQYF.

The sample holds many counts of this clonotype. This chain connects TRBV7-8 to TRBJ2-7, with 8 bases lining up with TRBD1. Germline trimming cut 8 bases from V and 2 bases from J; bases unmatched to any gene: 2. Germline V lookup: CDR1 SGHVS, CDR2 FQNEAQ. CDR3 length: 12 residues. CDR3 in amino acids: CASGQGAYEQYF. In nucleotides, the CDR3 is TGTGCCAGCGGACAGGGAGCCTACGAGCAGTACTTC.

The V call is TRBV5-6, the J call TRBJ2-3; no definite D call. Looked up from germline, CDR1 is SGHDT and CDR2 is YYEEEE. This CDR3 region has 11 residues. Between the trimmed V and J ends, which lost 5 bases and 2 bases, there was a span of 3 bases. CDR3 residues: CASRLTDTQYF. The CDR3 coding sequence is TGTGCCAGCAGACTCACAGATACGCAGTATTTT.

The chain couples TRBV20-1 to TRBJ2-7; the D gene is possibly TRBD1 (6 bases). This CDR3 spans 11 amino acids. Germline V gene sequence: CDR1 DFQATT, CDR2 SNEGSKA (reference sequence). Trimming pared 1 base from V and 7 bases from J, leaving 8 bases between. The CDR3 DNA reads TGCAGTGCTAGAGTGGGGACAGAGCAGTACTTC. Amino acid sequence: CSARVGTEQYF.